Following are 20 T cell receptor beta chains from one sample sequenced in a study of cytomegalovirus exposure and HLA in healthy donors. Researchers ran the PCR with 60 Vbeta and 13 Jbeta primers. The protocol was immunoSEQ multiplex PCR, while the TCRdb copy is restricted to in-frame clones and leaves out a portion. The repertoire has some 180,000 clones, approximately 85% of them found once; the top ten carry less than 2.5%. Input material: PBMCs. These receptors all come from a woman in her 50s in good health and CMV-seronegative.

V usage is TRBV9 and J usage is TRBJ1-3; 7 nucleotides match TRBD1. V lost 0 bases to trimming and J lost 4 bases; unmatched junction nucleotides: 4. CDR1 and CDR2 from the germline V gene are SGDLS and YYNGEE. The CDR3 spans 15 residues. CDR3 loop: CASSVVGGGGNTIYF. Written as DNA, the CDR3 is TGTGCCAGCAGCGTAGTCGGAGGGGGCGGAAACACCATATATTTT.

This chain uses TRBV5-1 with TRBJ2-3, with 7 bases lining up with TRBD2. The trim removed 2 bases at V and 4 bases at J, leaving 7 bases unmatched. This CDR3 is 15 amino acids long. From germline, CDR1 is SGHRS and CDR2 YFSETQ. The CDR3 reads CASSLLAIRADTQYF. The DNA for the CDR3 is TGCGCCAGCAGCTTACTAGCGATAAGAGCAGATACGCAGTATTTT.

The genes are TRBV6-6 and TRBJ2-2; 8 bases are a match to TRBD2. V dropped 9 bases and J dropped 4; count of bases not matched to a gene: 7. The CDR3 totals 14 residues. Per germline, CDR1 MNHNY and CDR2 SVGAGI (reference sequence). The CDR3: CASCKRESTGELFF. CDR3 nucleotide sequence: TGTGCCAGTTGTAAGCGGGAGAGCACCGGGGAGCTGTTTTTT.

The V and J genes are TRBV9 and TRBJ2-5, with D possibly being TRBD1 (6 bases). V lost 0 bases and J 4 bases, leaving 10 bases between the germline ends. Germline V gene sequence: CDR1 SGDLS, CDR2 YYNGEE. The CDR3 contains 14 residues. Here the CDR3 DNA reads TGTGCCAGCAGCGTAGACAGGGAGAGAGAGACCCAGTACTTC. Its translation: CASSVDRERETQYF.

The chain couples TRBV4-3 to TRBJ1-4; D not resolved. CDR1 and CDR2 from the germline V gene are LGHNA and YSLEER. This CDR3 contains 13 residues. V lost 2 bases and J 4 bases, leaving 5 bases between the germline ends. The CDR3 here is CASSQSYNEKLFF. The CDR3 nucleotides read TGCGCCAGCAGCCAATCGTATAATGAAAAACTGTTTTTT.

The V gene is TRBV19, the J gene TRBJ1-1, with TRBD1 as a possible D gene (5 bases). The V end was cut by 2 bases, the J end by 5 bases, with 12 bases between. CDR1 LNHDA and CDR2 SQIVND come from the germline V gene (reference sequence). The CDR3 loop spans 14 amino acids. For the CDR3, the DNA is TGTGCCAGTAGTATAACCCAAAGGGGTACTGAAGCTTTCTTT. Its translation is CASSITQRGTEAFF.

V gene TRBV7-2 combines with J gene TRBJ2-1, with 10 bases matching TRBD2. V shed 6 bases, J shed 5 bases, and the junction held 7 bases outside the gene matches. The germline V gene has CDR1 SGHTA and CDR2 FQGNSA. The length of the CDR3 is 15 residues. As DNA, the CDR3 is TGTGCCAGCAGACCGAGCGGGGGGGGCCACAATGAGCAGTTCTTC. Its translation is CASRPSGGGHNEQFF.

The chain links TRBV29-1 to TRBJ1-2, with 7 positions matching TRBD1. V shed 2 bases, J shed 4 bases, and the junction held 7 bases outside the gene matches. This CDR3 comprises 14 residues. Looked up from germline, CDR1 is SQVTM and CDR2 is ANQGSEA. This CDR3 is CSVENDGTVYGYTF. The CDR3 DNA is TGCAGCGTTGAAAATGATGGGACAGTCTATGGCTACACCTTC.

In this sample, this clone turned up a few times. The junction differs from germline at one of its ends, possibly a read error. The genes are TRBV9 and TRBJ2-5; 12 bases align to TRBD1. Germline V CDR1 and CDR2: SGDLS, YYNGEE. The CDR3 extends over 14 amino acids. CDR3 in amino acids: CASSVSGTGGNRNF. CDR3 sequence (DNA): TGTGCCAGCAGCGTCTCCGGGACAGGGGGCAATCGGAACTTC.

The rearrangement uses TRBV21-1 and TRBJ2-2; the table's D call, TRBD2, has no DNA check behind it. TRBV21-1 is deemed a pseudogene. This CDR3 spans 17 amino acids. Written as DNA, the CDR3 is TGTGCCAGCAGCAAATTTACTAGCGGGAGTAGGACCGGGGAGCTGTTTTTT. This encodes CASSKFTSGSRTGELFF.

The J gene is TRBJ2-7, the V gene TRBV4-1, with 8 positions matching TRBD2. CDR1 and CDR2 (germline): MGHRA, YSYEKL. This CDR3 comprises 16 residues. Trimming removed 4 bases from V and 6 bases from J; junction bases left unmatched: 14. The CDR3 sequence: CASSPGGGRTLPEQYF. Here the CDR3 DNA reads TGCGCCAGCAGCCCCGGGGGGGGGAGGACCCTTCCCGAGCAGTACTTC.

The rearrangement joins TRBV27 to TRBJ1-3; D is unclear. Looked up from germline, CDR1 is MNHEY and CDR2 is SMNVEV (reference sequence). The CDR3 covers 13 residues. V lost 3 bases and J lost 0, with 3 bases in between. The CDR3 DNA reads TGTGCCAGCAGTTTTAACTCTGGAAACACCATATATTTT. This codes for CASSFNSGNTIYF.

This chain connects TRBV4-3 to TRBJ2-1; D might be TRBD2 (5 bases). Germline values: CDR1 LGHNA, CDR2 YSLEER. Trimming removed 0 bases at V and 7 bases at J, with 16 bases between. This CDR3 is 16 amino acids long. CDR3 DNA: TGCGCCAGCAGCCAAGATCGGACGGGAACTGATAATGAGCAGTTCTTC. As protein: CASSQDRTGTDNEQFF.

The rearrangement links TRBV14 to TRBJ2-7; the match to TRBD2 covers 9 bases. The V gene's germline CDR1 is SGHDN and CDR2 FVKESK. Trimming took 0 bases from V and 6 from J; bases not matched to a gene: 12. The length of the CDR3 is 17 residues. CDR3 residues: CASSQDWASGTLAEQYF. DNA for the CDR3: TGTGCCAGCAGCCAAGATTGGGCTAGCGGGACCTTAGCCGAGCAGTACTTC. Full variable domain (missing parts from reference TRBV14 and TRBJ2-7): EAGVTQFPSHSVIEKGQTVTLRCDPISGHDNLYWYRRVMGKEIKFLLHFVKESKQDESGMPNNRFLAERTGGTYSTLKVQPAELEDSGVYFCASSQDWASGTLAEQYFGPGTRLTVT.

This clone was counted once. The V call is TRBV19, the J call TRBJ2-2; 15 bases fit TRBD2. This CDR3 has 15 residues. The germline gives CDR1 LNHDA, CDR2 SQIVND (reference sequence). V was pared by 11 bases and J by 6 bases, with 7 bases of the junction left unmatched. CDR3 DNA: TGTGCCGCCCGGACTAGCGGGAGGGGGGCCGGGGAGCTGTTTTTT. Protein product: CAARTSGRGAGELFF.

The chain couples TRBV27 to TRBJ1-5; D is ambiguous. There are 15 residues in the CDR3. Germline V CDR1 and CDR2: MNHEY, SMNVEV (reference sequence). V lost 3 bases, J lost 3 bases, and 12 bases lay in between. CDR3 nucleotide sequence: TGTGCCAGCAGTTTGGGCCGTCTTTCCAATCAGCCCCAGCATTTT. It codes for CASSLGRLSNQPQHF.

This chain joins TRBV5-1 and TRBJ2-4; no clear D gene. CDR1 SGHRS and CDR2 YFSETQ come from the germline V gene. The CDR3 contains 14 residues. The ends were cut back, 6 bases at V and 5 bases at J, with 15 bases in the middle. The CDR3 nucleotides are TGCGCCAGCAAGGCTGGAACAGTTGAAAACATTCAGTACTTC. Translation gives CASKAGTVENIQYF.

The V gene is TRBV28, the J gene TRBJ1-1; unclear D gene. V dropped 5 bases and J dropped 2 bases, with 9 bases sitting between them. There are 13 residues in the CDR3. Germline V lookup: CDR1 MDHEN, CDR2 SYDVKM. CDR3 in amino acids: CASSRQANTEAFF. In nucleotides, the CDR3 is TGTGCCAGCAGTCGTCAGGCTAACACTGAAGCTTTCTTT.

The genes are TRBV4-2 and TRBJ2-7; 9 bases align to TRBD2. Germline V gene sequence: CDR1 LGHNA, CDR2 YNFKEQ. The J segment lost 7 bases and the V segment lost 1 base, leaving 2 bases of the junction unmatched. The CDR3 loop spans 13 amino acids. The CDR3 spells CASSQGLAGEQYF. The DNA of the CDR3 is TGTGCCAGCAGCCAAGGGCTAGCGGGAGAGCAGTACTTC.

V is TRBV5-1 and J is TRBJ2-7, with D hard to call. V was trimmed by 1 base and J by 0 bases, leaving 5 bases between them. The germline V gene encodes CDR1 SGHRS and CDR2 YFSETQ. CDR3 length: 13 residues. The CDR3 loop reads CASSLTASYEQYF. CDR3 nucleotides: TGCGCCAGCAGCTTGACAGCCTCCTACGAGCAGTACTTC.